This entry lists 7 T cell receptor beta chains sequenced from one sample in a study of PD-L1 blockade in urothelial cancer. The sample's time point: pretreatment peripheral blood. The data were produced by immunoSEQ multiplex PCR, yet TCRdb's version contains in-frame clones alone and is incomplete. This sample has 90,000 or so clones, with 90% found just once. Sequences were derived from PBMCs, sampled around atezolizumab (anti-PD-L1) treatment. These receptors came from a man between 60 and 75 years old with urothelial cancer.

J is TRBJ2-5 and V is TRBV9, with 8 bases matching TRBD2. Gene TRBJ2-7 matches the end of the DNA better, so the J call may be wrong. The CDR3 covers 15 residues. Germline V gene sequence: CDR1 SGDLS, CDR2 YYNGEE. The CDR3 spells CASSTERESSYEQYF. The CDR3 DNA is TGTGCCAGCAGCACAGAGCGGGAGAGCTCCTACGAGCAGTACTTC.

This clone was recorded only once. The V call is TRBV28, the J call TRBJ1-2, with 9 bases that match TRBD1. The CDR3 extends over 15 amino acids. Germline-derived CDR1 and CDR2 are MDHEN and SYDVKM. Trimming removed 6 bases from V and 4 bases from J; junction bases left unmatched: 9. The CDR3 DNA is TGTGCCAGCAGCGAACAGGGGGCGGAAGGCTATGGCTACACCTTC. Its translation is CASSEQGAEGYGYTF.

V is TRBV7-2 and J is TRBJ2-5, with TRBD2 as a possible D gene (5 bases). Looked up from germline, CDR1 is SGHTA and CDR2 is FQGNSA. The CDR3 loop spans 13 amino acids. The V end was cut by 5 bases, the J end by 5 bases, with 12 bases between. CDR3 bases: TGTGCCAGCAGCGCAAGCCCGGGGGAGACCCAGTACTTC. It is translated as CASSASPGETQYF.

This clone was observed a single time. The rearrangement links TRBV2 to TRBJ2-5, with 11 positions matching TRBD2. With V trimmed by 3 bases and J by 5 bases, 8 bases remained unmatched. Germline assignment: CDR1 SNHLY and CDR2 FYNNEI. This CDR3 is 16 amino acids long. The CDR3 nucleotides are TGTGCCAGCAGTGATAATAGCGGGGGGGCATGGGAGACCCAGTACTTC. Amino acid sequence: CASSDNSGGAWETQYF.

The CDR3 sequence is CAAQGLAGDEQFF. CDR3 sequence (DNA): TGTGCCGCCCAGGGACTAGCGGGGGATGAGCAGTTCTTC. This sequence joins TRBV10-3 and TRBJ2-1; TRBD2 matches 14 bases. Germline V gene lookup returns CDR1 ENHRY and CDR2 SYGVKD. J lost 8 bases, V lost 11 bases, and 5 bases had no gene match. The CDR3 has 13 residues.

CDR3 DNA sequence: TGTGCCAGCAGCGTACCCCCTACTAGCTTGGGGAGCACAGATACGCAGTATTTT. Translating gives CASSVPPTSLGSTDTQYF. The gene calls are TRBV9 and TRBJ2-3; perhaps TRBD2 as D (6 bases). The CDR3 consists of 18 residues. Germline assignment: CDR1 SGDLS and CDR2 YYNGEE. V shed 1 base and J shed 0 bases, with 18 bases lying between them.

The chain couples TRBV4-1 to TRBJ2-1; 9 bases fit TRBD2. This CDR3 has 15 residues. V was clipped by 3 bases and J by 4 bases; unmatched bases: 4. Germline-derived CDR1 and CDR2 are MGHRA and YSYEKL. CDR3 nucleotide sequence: TGCGCCAGCAGCCAGGGACTAGCAGTATACAATGAGCAGTTCTTC. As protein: CASSQGLAVYNEQFF.